This T cell receptor beta chain was identified in a study of Ad26.COV2.S vaccination and SARS-CoV-2 variants. The CDR3 loop spans 15 amino acids. In germline, CDR1 is LGHNA, CDR2 YSLEER. Trimming left V 1 base short and J 7 bases short, with 16 bases between. The assay was immunoSEQ multiplex PCR, and TCRdb's table has in-frame clones only and misses some. Of a few hundred thousand clones listed, around 92% are singletons. The sample's treatment: 15 to 20 received Ad26.COV2.S at low or high dose, single or two shots; 5 received placebo; per-sample allocation not given. Following the first vaccine or placebo injection, samples were taken on day 63.

The chain couples TRBV4-3 to TRBJ1-1; TRBD1 might be the D (6 bases). This clonotype originated in a person between 18 and 59 years old who received the Ad26.COV2.S COVID-19 vaccine or a placebo. Sample: peripheral blood, taken in a trial of Ad26.COV2.S vaccine versus placebo. In DNA, the CDR3 is TGCGCCAGCAGCCAAGTTTACCCCGGACAGAATGAAGCTTTCTTT. It translates to CASSQVYPGQNEAFF.